The 18 T cell receptor beta chains below all came from one sample that was sequenced in a study of blood T cell repertoires in COVID-19. Libraries were prepared by immunoSEQ multiplex PCR; TCRdb keeps only in-frame clonotypes and omits some of them. The data hold around 400,000 clones, with roughly nine tenths observed a single time. The sequenced material came from PBMCs or T cells enriched from blood (not recorded which). Receptor source: a woman aged 40 to 55 who had been exposed to COVID-19.

This chain's CDR3 is CAWTHRTGGNYGYTF. The CDR3 bases are TGTGCCTGGACTCATCGGACAGGGGGAAACTATGGCTACACCTTC. This chain joins TRBV30 and TRBJ1-2, with TRBD1 matching over 10 bases. The CDR3 runs to 15 residues. Germline V lookup: CDR1 GTSNPN, CDR2 SVGIG (reference sequence). J was trimmed by 2 bases and V by 4 bases; bases with no gene match: 7.

This chain uses TRBV7-8 with TRBJ1-5; TRBD1 agrees at 8 bases. This CDR3 comprises 14 residues. Losses at the gene ends were 6 bases for V and 6 bases for J; bases not matched to a gene: 7. From germline, CDR1 is SGHVS and CDR2 FQNEAQ. In DNA, the CDR3 is TGTGCCAGCAGTTCAGGACAGGGACGTCAGCCCCAGCATTTT. Translation gives CASSSGQGRQPQHF.

The chain uses TRBV25-1 and TRBJ2-1; the match to TRBD1 covers 9 bases. The junction had 10 bases not matched to a gene; V was cut back by 4 bases and J by 6 bases. The CDR3 length is 16 residues. Germline V gene sequence: CDR1 MGHDK, CDR2 SYGVNS. The CDR3 spells CASSAQLDRGGNEQFF. The CDR3 nucleotides are TGTGCCAGCAGTGCCCAGTTGGACAGGGGCGGCAATGAGCAGTTCTTC. Using reference TRBV25-1 and TRBJ2-1 for the parts outside the CDR3, the full variable domain is EADIYQTPRYLVIGTGKKITLECSQTMGHDKMYWYQQDPGMELHLIHYSYGVNSTEKGDLSSESTVSRIRTEHFPLTLESARPSHTSQYLCASSAQLDRGGNEQFFGPGTRLTVL.

This chain links TRBV6-1 with TRBJ2-7; the D gene is possibly TRBD1 (5 bases). This CDR3 has 15 residues. The germline V gene encodes CDR1 MNHNS and CDR2 SASEGT. Trimming shortened V by 0 bases and J by 2 bases, and 11 bases separated the two germline ends. The CDR3 sequence is CASSEAPGNAYEQYF. Written as DNA, the CDR3 is TGTGCCAGCAGTGAAGCCCCAGGGAACGCCTACGAGCAGTACTTC.

The gene calls are TRBV24-1 and TRBJ2-5; 8 bases fit TRBD1. Germline CDR1 KGHDR, CDR2 SFDVKD. With 7 bases clipped from V and 5 bases from J, the junction kept 8 bases outside the gene matches. This CDR3 spans 14 amino acids. CDR3 DNA: TGTGCCACCAGCGACAGGGGAGTTGTGGAGACCCAGTACTTC. Amino acids: CATSDRGVVETQYF.

V is TRBV24-1 and J is TRBJ2-3, with TRBD2 matching over 9 bases. After removal of 4 bases from V and 6 bases from J, the junction contained 4 bases not matched to a gene. The length of the CDR3 is 14 residues. The germline V gene encodes CDR1 KGHDR and CDR2 SFDVKD. The CDR3 loop is CATSDRGGADTQYF. The CDR3 nucleotides read TGTGCCACCAGTGACCGCGGGGGGGCCGATACGCAGTATTTT.

The V gene is TRBV11-3, the J gene TRBJ2-7, with D perhaps TRBD1 (5 bases). The CDR3 length is 13 residues. V lost 0 bases to trimming and J lost 5 bases, with 8 bases between them. Germline-derived CDR1 and CDR2 are SGHNT and YENEEA. The CDR3, as DNA: TGTGCCAGCAGCTTAGACAGGGAAGACGAGCAGTACTTC. Translating gives CASSLDREDEQYF. Supplemented by reference TRBV11-3 and TRBJ2-7, the full variable domain reads EAGVVQSPRYKIIEKKQPVAFWCNPISGHNTLYWYLQNLGQGPELLIRYENEEAVDDSQLPKDRFSAERLKGVDSTLKIQPAELGDSAVYLCASSLDREDEQYFGPGTRLTVT.

The chain recombines TRBV7-2 with TRBJ2-5, with 8 bases aligning to TRBD2. Per germline, CDR1 SGHTA and CDR2 FQGNSA. The J segment lost 5 bases and the V segment lost 3 bases, leaving 11 bases of the junction unmatched. The length of the CDR3 is 16 residues. Here the CDR3 reads CASSFFGSRGGETQYF. The CDR3 coding sequence is TGTGCCAGCAGCTTCTTCGGAAGCCGGGGGGGGGAGACCCAGTACTTC.

The V and J genes are TRBV4-1 and TRBJ2-7; a possible D gene is TRBD1 (6 bases). Germline CDR1 is MGHRA and CDR2 is YSYEKL. The CDR3 is 15 amino acids. Trimming pared 3 bases from V and 4 bases from J, leaving 16 bases between. The CDR3 DNA sequence: TGCGCCAGCAGCCAGGTGGCAGGGGAAAGGTACGAGCAGTACTTC. Translation: CASSQVAGERYEQYF.

This clone was counted a single time. This rearrangement joins TRBV11-2 to TRBJ1-4, with 10 nucleotides matching TRBD1. V trimming: 2 bases; J trimming: 2 bases; junction bases outside the gene matches: 8. CDR1 is SGHAT, CDR2 FQNNGV, per germline. This CDR3 has 18 amino acids. The DNA of the CDR3 is TGTGCCAGCAGCTTAAGACGGACAGGGGGAGTTACTAATGAAAAACTGTTTTTT. Its protein product is CASSLRRTGGVTNEKLFF.

The V call is TRBV19, the J call TRBJ2-7; TRBD1 aligns across 11 bases. The CDR3 contains 15 residues. Germline CDR1 LNHDA, CDR2 SQIVND (reference sequence). Trimming at V came to 5 bases and at J to 3 bases, leaving 6 bases not matched to a gene. CDR3 coding DNA: TGTGCCAGTAGTCCAGGGACAGGGGGTCTCTACGAGCAGTACTTC. It specifies CASSPGTGGLYEQYF.

V usage is TRBV7-2 and J usage is TRBJ1-1; D may be TRBD1 (5 bases). The CDR3 extends over 13 amino acids. Germline V gene sequence: CDR1 SGHTA, CDR2 FQGNSA. V lost 2 bases and J 5 bases, leaving 9 bases between the germline ends. As DNA, the CDR3 is TGTGCCAGCAGCTTACATCAGGGAACTGAAGCTTTCTTT. Translated, it gives CASSLHQGTEAFF. The full variable domain, completed using reference TRBV7-2 and TRBJ1-1, is GAGVSQSPSNKVTEKGKDVELRCDPISGHTALYWYRQSLGQGLEFLIYFQGNSAPDKSGLPSDRFSAERTGGSVSTLTIQRTQQEDSAVYLCASSLHQGTEAFFGQGTRLTVV.

The chain carries TRBV10-3 and TRBJ1-1; a weak D match, TRBD1 (6 bases). CDR1 is ENHRY and CDR2 is SYGVKD in the germline V gene. The ends were cut back, 6 bases at V and 0 bases at J, with 11 bases in the middle. The CDR3 is 14 residues long. CDR3 nucleotide sequence: TGTGCCATCAGCGTAACAGGGTTGAACACTGAAGCTTTCTTT. Translated: CAISVTGLNTEAFF.

This sequence joins TRBV24-1 and TRBJ1-1; D not certain. Germline CDR1 KGHDR, CDR2 SFDVKD. The CDR3 sequence is 15 residues long. V lost 9 bases and J lost 0, with 16 bases in between. This CDR3 reads CATLRGSLMNTEAFF. The CDR3 coding sequence is TGTGCCACCCTCAGAGGAAGCCTCATGAACACTGAAGCTTTCTTT.

In this sample, this clone turned up once. The V call is TRBV12-3 or TRBV12-4, the J call TRBJ2-7, with a possible D match to TRBD1 (5 bases). The CDR3 spans 13 residues. The V end was cut by 4 bases, the J end by 2 bases, with 9 bases between. CDR3 sequence: CASSSRQTYEQYF. In DNA form, the CDR3 reads TGTGCCAGCAGTTCCCGACAGACCTACGAGCAGTACTTC.

The chain employs TRBV6-5 and TRBJ1-6; 8 nucleotides agree with TRBD1. Looked up from germline, CDR1 is MNHEY and CDR2 is SVGAGI. The ends lost 8 bases at V and 9 bases at J; junction bases unmatched: 6. The CDR3 has 13 residues. CDR3 in DNA: TGTGCCAGCCAAGGACAGGGCCGTTCACCCCTCCACTTT. Its protein is CASQGQGRSPLHF.

This chain links TRBV9 with TRBJ2-2, with D tentatively TRBD1 (6 bases). The CDR3 consists of 16 residues. Trimming shortened V by 3 bases and J by 4 bases, and 16 bases separated the two germline ends. CDR1 is SGDLS, CDR2 YYNGEE, per germline. The chain's CDR3 is CASSEEGQTVTGELFF. In DNA form, the CDR3 reads TGTGCCAGCAGCGAAGAAGGACAGACAGTCACCGGGGAGCTGTTTTTT.

This chain joins TRBV7-2 and TRBJ1-1, with 7 bases identical to TRBD1. The CDR3 contains 15 residues. After removal of 5 bases from V and 5 bases from J, the junction contained 11 bases not matched to a gene. Looked up from germline, CDR1 is SGHTA and CDR2 is FQGNSA. The CDR3 sequence: CASSKGKGGQTEAFF. DNA for the CDR3: TGTGCCAGCAGCAAGGGGAAAGGGGGCCAGACTGAAGCTTTCTTT. Full variable domain (missing parts from reference TRBV7-2 and TRBJ1-1): GAGVSQSPSNKVTEKGKDVELRCDPISGHTALYWYRQSLGQGLEFLIYFQGNSAPDKSGLPSDRFSAERTGGSVSTLTIQRTQQEDSAVYLCASSKGKGGQTEAFFGQGTRLTVV.